Each of the 18 T cell receptor beta chains below was sequenced from the same sample in a study of blood T cells in healthy people across ages. The second PCR ran about 6 to 12 cycles with a sample-barcoded 5' primer and J-beta primers. From the 5' RACE reads, TCRdb called clonotypes with MiXCR, one entry per CDR3 protein. The sample consists of some 900,000 distinct CDR3 sequences, around 48% of them appearing once. The material sequenced was blood. These receptors came from a man aged 25-45 years in good health.

This clonotype occurred a few times. The chain combines TRBV4-2 with TRBJ2-5; D not certain. This CDR3 contains 14 residues. Germline V gene data show CDR1 as LGHNA and CDR2 as YNFKEQ. V lost 0 bases and J 10 bases, leaving 15 bases between the germline ends. CDR3 in DNA: TGTGCCAGCAGCCAAGATCAGTATTCGCAGGACCAGTACTTC. Translating it yields CASSQDQYSQDQYF.

The genes are TRBV7-9 and TRBJ2-3; D might be TRBD1 (7 bases). The CDR3 spans 16 residues. Trimming took off 5 bases at V and 1 base at J, with 16 bases between the two ends. The germline V gene encodes CDR1 SEHNR and CDR2 FQNEAQ (reference sequence). The CDR3 DNA is TGTGCCAGCAGCACAGTCGGAGGGGGCCGCACAGATACGCAGTATTTT. It specifies CASSTVGGGRTDTQYF.

The chain is built from TRBV4-2 and TRBJ1-1; unclear D gene. The V end was cut by 7 bases, the J end by 0 bases, with 9 bases between. CDR1 and CDR2 from the germline V gene are LGHNA and YNFKEQ. There are 13 residues in the CDR3. CDR3 sequence reads: CASTSNLNTEAFF. The CDR3 DNA sequence: TGTGCCAGCACCTCCAATTTGAACACTGAAGCTTTCTTT.

In its sample, this clonotype was seen a few times. The chain is built from TRBV20-1 and TRBJ2-7, with TRBD1 matching over 9 bases. After removal of 0 bases from V and 4 bases from J, the junction contained 7 bases not matched to a gene. Per germline, CDR1 DFQATT and CDR2 SNEGSKA (reference sequence). The CDR3 consists of 15 residues. Here the CDR3 reads CSAREVGQGLYEQYF. In DNA form, the CDR3 reads TGCAGTGCTAGAGAAGTGGGACAGGGACTATACGAGCAGTACTTC.

On this clonotype: One end of the junction fails to match germline, which may point to a read error. The rearrangement links TRBV5-1 to TRBJ2-5; D is ambiguous. Germline V gene lookup returns CDR1 SGHRS and CDR2 YFSETQ. This CDR3 spans 14 amino acids. The chain's CDR3 is CAGSLAAYQETQYF. Written as DNA, the CDR3 is TGCGCCGGCAGCTTGGCCGCGTACCAAGAGACCCAGTACTTC.

The V and J genes are TRBV7-9 and TRBJ1-2; 8 positions match TRBD1. Germline V gene sequence: CDR1 SEHNR, CDR2 FQNEAQ (reference sequence). The V and J ends lost 3 bases and 8 bases, in that order; junction bases with no gene match: 17. This CDR3 region has 17 residues. In DNA, the CDR3 is TGTGCCAGCAGCTTCTCAGGGGGCGCCGATGTTTTAGGGGGCTACACCTTC. Protein sequence: CASSFSGGADVLGGYTF.

The rearrangement uses TRBV20-1 and TRBJ2-3; D could derive from TRBD1 or TRBD2 (5 bases each). The CDR3 has 14 amino acids. CDR1 is DFQATT and CDR2 is SNEGSKA in the germline V gene (reference sequence). Trimming stripped 6 bases from V and 0 bases from J, with 13 bases between. The CDR3 sequence is CSARDAGSTDTQYF. The CDR3 region has the DNA TGCAGTGCCAGGGACGCCGGGAGCACAGATACGCAGTATTTT.

To note about this clonotype: Given a much more abundant clone one base away, this may be a read error. This chain joins TRBV28 and TRBJ2-4; TRBD1 matches 8 bases. The DNA end favors TRBJ2-7, so the J call may be wrong. This CDR3 contains 14 residues. Looked up from germline, CDR1 is MDHEN and CDR2 is SYDVKM. CDR3 protein: CASSAGGGTYEQYF. For the CDR3, the DNA is TGTGCCAGCAGTGCAGGGGGCGGGACCTACGAGCAGTACTTC.

V gene TRBV7-2 combines with J gene TRBJ2-3; 7 bases map to TRBD2. The germline V gene encodes CDR1 SGHTA and CDR2 FQGNSA. CDR3 length: 15 residues. V shed 4 bases and J 1 base; nucleotides not matched to a gene: 5. CDR3 coding DNA: TGTGCCAGCAGCTCTAGAAGCGGGGGCACAGATACGCAGTATTTT. Amino acid sequence: CASSSRSGGTDTQYF.

This chain uses TRBV7-9 with TRBJ2-7, with unresolved D. V was pared by 2 bases and J by 2 bases, with 7 bases between. The germline V gene encodes CDR1 SEHNR and CDR2 FQNEAQ (reference sequence). The CDR3 consists of 13 residues. CDR3 DNA sequence: TGTGCCAGCAGCTTAAACCAACCCTACGAGCAGTACTTC. This translates into CASSLNQPYEQYF.

In its sample, this clonotype was seen many times. The chain carries TRBV29-1 and TRBJ2-5; 9 bases are a match to TRBD2. Per the germline V gene, CDR1 is SQVTM and CDR2 is ANQGSEA. V shed 3 bases, J shed 1 base, and the junction held 12 bases outside the gene matches. The CDR3 is 17 amino acids. The CDR3 sequence is CSVDGLAGPTPQETQYF. In DNA, the CDR3 is TGCAGCGTTGATGGCCTAGCGGGACCAACCCCCCAAGAGACCCAGTACTTC.

Only a few counts were recorded for this clonotype. Sequence at one end of the junction differs from germline and may be a read error. The rearrangement joins TRBV3-1 to TRBJ2-7, with D perhaps matching TRBD1 (5 bases). Germline-derived CDR1 and CDR2 are LGHDT and YNNKEL (reference sequence). The CDR3 sequence is 15 residues long. CDR3 loop: CASSQDLQGPYEQYF. The DNA for the CDR3 is TGTGCCAGTAGCCAAGATCTCCAGGGCCCCTACGAGCAGTACTTC.

This rearrangement joins TRBV7-6 to TRBJ2-1; tentatively, D is TRBD2 (5 bases). V lost 5 bases and J 6 bases, leaving 11 bases between the germline ends. The CDR3 covers 13 residues. Per germline, CDR1 SGHVS and CDR2 FNYEAQ. The CDR3 region has the DNA TGTGCCAGCAGCCATACTAGAGGCAATGAGCAGTTCTTC. Residues: CASSHTRGNEQFF.

This chain joins TRBV6-5 and TRBJ1-4, with a weak D call TRBD1 (5 bases). The germline V gene has CDR1 MNHEY and CDR2 SVGAGI. V was clipped by 6 bases and J by 5 bases, with 13 bases between them. The CDR3 is 14 amino acids. CDR3 DNA sequence: TGTGCCAGCAGCTGGGGACTGCGGAATGAAAAACTGTTTTTT. Its translation is CASSWGLRNEKLFF.

The chain couples TRBV19 to TRBJ2-1; 11 bases map to TRBD2. The J segment lost 4 bases and the V segment lost 2 bases, leaving 4 bases of the junction unmatched. Germline V gene sequence: CDR1 LNHDA, CDR2 SQIVND (reference sequence). The CDR3 loop spans 16 amino acids. In DNA, the CDR3 is TGTGCCAGTAGTATACCGTTAGCGGGGGGGTACAATGAGCAGTTCTTC. Amino acid sequence: CASSIPLAGGYNEQFF.

CDR3 in amino acids: CASSEWDVMNTEAFF. CDR3 in DNA: TGTGCCAGCAGTGAATGGGACGTTATGAACACTGAAGCTTTCTTT. The V gene is TRBV6-1, the J gene TRBJ1-1; the D gene is possibly TRBD1 (5 bases). The V gene lost 2 bases and the J gene lost 0 bases, with 10 bases spanning the gap. The CDR3 consists of 15 residues. The germline V gene has CDR1 MNHNS and CDR2 SASEGT.

This clonotype was recorded only once. The chain's CDR3 is CASSYSGLAVPDTQYF. For the CDR3, the DNA is TGTGCCAGCAGTTACTCGGGACTAGCGGTACCAGATACGCAGTATTTT. The chain uses TRBV6-5 and TRBJ2-3; 11 bases are shared with TRBD2. The germline V gene has CDR1 MNHEY and CDR2 SVGAGI. V was pared by 0 bases and J by 4 bases, with 3 bases of the junction left unmatched. The CDR3 extends over 16 amino acids.

The chain combines TRBV6-1 with TRBJ1-2, with D unclear. The CDR3 extends over 12 amino acids. Trimming cost V 5 bases and J 3 bases, with 7 bases left between them. Germline-derived CDR1 and CDR2 are MNHNS and SASEGT. CDR3 sequence reads: CASSFEHYGYTF. DNA for the CDR3: TGTGCCAGCAGTTTCGAACACTATGGCTACACCTTC.